Listed below are T cell receptor beta chains from one sample, sequenced in a study of radiotherapy plus CTLA-4 blockade in lung cancer. The method was immunoSEQ multiplex PCR; TCRdb's version includes in-frame clones alone and lacks a portion of them. In the table there are around 70,000 clones, roughly 87% of which are singletons. The starting material was peripheral blood, obtained from a patient treated with radiotherapy plus ipilimumab. These receptors came from a human donor with non-small cell lung cancer that progressed on radiotherapy plus ipilimumab. Each CDR3 is given with its conserved first and last residue. Each record gives: D gene, V gene, clone size, J gene, CDR3 protein, CDR3 DNA. The D gene is left open where the match is weak. Not every row has a clone size; where given, it reads once, few, many or a size class.

d_call: NA
v_call: TRBV7-8
clone_size: once
j_call: TRBJ1-5
cdr3_aa: CASSRTQPSNQPQHF
cdr3_nt: TGTGCCAGCAGCCGAACTCAACCTAGCAATCAGCCCCAGCATTTT

d_call: NA
v_call: TRBV2
clone_size: once
j_call: TRBJ1-5
cdr3_aa: CASSTGIRGPQHF
cdr3_nt: TGTGCCAGCAGTACAGGGATACGAGGGCCCCAGCATTTT

d_call: NA
v_call: TRBV7-2
clone_size: NA
j_call: TRBJ1-2
cdr3_aa: CASSRVTFIYGYTF
cdr3_nt: TGTGCCAGCAGCCGCGTCACTTTTATTTATGGCTACACCTTC

d_call: NA
v_call: TRBV5-1
clone_size: NA
j_call: TRBJ2-3
cdr3_aa: CASSLDGKSTDTQYF
cdr3_nt: TGCGCCAGCAGCTTGGACGGTAAAAGCACAGATACGCAGTATTTT

d_call: TRBD1
v_call: TRBV27
clone_size: NA
j_call: TRBJ2-5
cdr3_aa: CASSLHWTGGAGTQYF
cdr3_nt: TGTGCCAGCAGCCTACACTGGACAGGGGGCGCCGGGACCCAGTACTTC

d_call: NA
v_call: TRBV7-8
clone_size: many
j_call: TRBJ2-5
cdr3_aa: CASSFGVDEETQYF
cdr3_nt: TGTGCCAGCAGCTTTGGGGTCGACGAAGAGACCCAGTACTTC

d_call: NA
v_call: TRBV12-5
clone_size: NA
j_call: TRBJ2-2
cdr3_aa: CASGLDTGELFF
cdr3_nt: TGTGCTAGTGGTTTGGACACCGGGGAGCTGTTTTTT

d_call: TRBD2
v_call: TRBV5-1
clone_size: NA
j_call: TRBJ2-1
cdr3_aa: CASSSRGLGSYNEQFF
cdr3_nt: TGCGCCAGCAGCTCTAGGGGACTAGGGTCCTACAATGAGCAGTTCTTC

d_call: TRBD1
v_call: TRBV5-1
clone_size: NA
j_call: TRBJ1-1
cdr3_aa: CASSSDRATEAFF
cdr3_nt: TGCGCCAGCAGCTCGGACAGGGCCACTGAAGCTTTCTTT

d_call: NA
v_call: TRBV2
clone_size: once
j_call: TRBJ1-5
cdr3_aa: CASSDSYQPQHF
cdr3_nt: TGTGCCAGCAGTGACAGTTATCAGCCCCAGCATTTT

d_call: NA
v_call: TRBV5-1
clone_size: NA
j_call: TRBJ1-1
cdr3_aa: CASSLLPGSFEAFF
cdr3_nt: TGCGCCAGCAGCTTGCTGCCGGGGAGCTTTGAAGCTTTCTTT